The source of this T cell receptor (beta chain) is a study of T cell clonotyping in hematopoietic cell transplantation (dated by TCRdb to the early 2020s). A note on the overall study: Recipient samples taken before transplant were obtained following cytoreduction. The study collected 110 to 150 blood samples from 35 consecutive transplant recipients and their related donors. Recruitment of patients ran from September 2015 to early 2017, and follow-up continued until September 2020 or until death.

According to the study, the label for this sample's time point signals: recipient sample about 28 days before transplant, after cytoreduction. Blood samples were obtained from recipients approximately 28 days before transplant and at days 30, 100 and 180 after transplant. Nuclei Lysis Solution was used to extract genomic DNA from fresh or cryopreserved unfractionated peripheral blood mononuclear cells. This clone occurred a few times. Its binding antigen is unknown. No per-base quality is available; no much larger clone lies one base away. TCR beta CDR3 regions were amplified from genomic DNA with the immunoSEQ assay, a bias-controlled multiplex PCR using V- and J-specific primers. A proprietary barcode and Illumina adapter sequences were added to the CDR3 amplicons in a second PCR step. An Illumina MiSeq instrument was used to sequence the CDR3 libraries. From the authors' description of their analysis: Export and quality control were performed with immunoSEQ Analyzer 3.0, and downstream analyses were performed with R Bioconductor and Immunarch. Only productive rearrangements within the normalized downsampled data set were used in the calculation of repertoire metrics. In the normalized cohort, a clonotype counted as pathologically expanded if the clonotype was larger than 5 templates. Repertoire diversity was measured with the Inverse Simpson Index. To capture all clonotypes, the CMV-specificity analyses were run on the non-normalized data set. As stored in TCRdb, this immuneACCESS dataset retains in-frame rearrangements with V and J assigned. A fraction of the clones does not appear; measured against another copy, unresolved V genes explain less than half of the discrepancy, and the remainder lacks a known reason. That table furnishes V, J and clone size, whereas the DNA furnished D and trimming. In all, the sample holds 25,000 to 35,000 clones, and roughly three quarters of those were seen once. Roughly 6.2% of the sample goes to the ten largest clones.

The full study reports these points: Recipient TCR diversity fell after transplant, with pathologically expanded clonotypes rising progressively from day 30 to day 180. Sample size was limited, and cells were not sorted, so CD4 and CD8 repertoire contributions could not be separated. Donor and pretransplant recipient Inverse Simpson Index values predicted broader posttransplant TCR repertoire diversity. Only a small fraction of recipient repertoires overlapped donor repertoires, with over 95% appearing de novo at the given depth.

V is reduced by 7 bases and J by 5 bases, leaving a spacing of 18 bases between them. The CDR3 measures 16 amino acids from cysteine to phenylalanine. Kept here is only the CDR3 DNA, which spans 48 bases and is read in frame from base 1. Per the germline V gene, MDHEN is the CDR1 and SYDVKM is the CDR2. This material consisted of peripheral blood mononuclear cells, taken before stem cell transplant. The chain couples TRBV28 to TRBJ1-6, with TRBD1 as a weak D call on 5 bases. This clonotype originated in a man aged 45-65 years with myelodysplastic syndrome. Some clones in this sample may be carry-over from other donors' samples. The nucleotide sequence is given as TGTGCCAGCACACCGGGACTCAGTAGGGATAATTCACCCCTCCACTTT. Its protein is CASTPGLSRDNSPLHF.